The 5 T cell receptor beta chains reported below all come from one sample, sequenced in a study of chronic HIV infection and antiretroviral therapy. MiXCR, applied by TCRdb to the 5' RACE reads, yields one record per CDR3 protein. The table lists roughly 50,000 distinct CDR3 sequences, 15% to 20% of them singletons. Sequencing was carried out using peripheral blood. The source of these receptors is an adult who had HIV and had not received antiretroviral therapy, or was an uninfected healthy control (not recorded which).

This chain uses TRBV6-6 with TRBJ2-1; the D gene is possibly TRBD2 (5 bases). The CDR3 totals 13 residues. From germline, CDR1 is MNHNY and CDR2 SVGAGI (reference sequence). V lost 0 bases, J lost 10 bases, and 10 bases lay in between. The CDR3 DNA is TGTGCCAGCAGTTACTCCCCAGAGGGAGAGCAGTTCTTC. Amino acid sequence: CASSYSPEGEQFF.

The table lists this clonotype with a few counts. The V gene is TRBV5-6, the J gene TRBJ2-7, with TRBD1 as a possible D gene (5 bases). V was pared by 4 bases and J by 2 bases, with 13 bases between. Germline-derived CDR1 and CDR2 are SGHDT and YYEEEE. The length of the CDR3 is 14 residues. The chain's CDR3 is CASSRIDSTYEQYF. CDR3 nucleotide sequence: TGTGCCAGCAGCCGCATCGACAGCACCTACGAGCAGTACTTC.

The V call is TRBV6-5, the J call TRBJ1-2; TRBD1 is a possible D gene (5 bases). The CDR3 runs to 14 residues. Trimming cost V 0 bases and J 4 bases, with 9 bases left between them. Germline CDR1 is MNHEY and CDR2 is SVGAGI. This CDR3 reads CASSYSTGGYGYTF. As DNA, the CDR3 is TGTGCCAGCAGTTACTCGACGGGGGGCTATGGCTACACCTTC.

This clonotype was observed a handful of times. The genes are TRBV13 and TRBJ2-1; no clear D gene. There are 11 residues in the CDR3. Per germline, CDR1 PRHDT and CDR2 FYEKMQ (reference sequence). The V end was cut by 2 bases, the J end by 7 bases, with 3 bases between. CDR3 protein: CASSLRNEQFF. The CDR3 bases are TGTGCCAGCAGCTTAAGGAATGAGCAGTTCTTC.

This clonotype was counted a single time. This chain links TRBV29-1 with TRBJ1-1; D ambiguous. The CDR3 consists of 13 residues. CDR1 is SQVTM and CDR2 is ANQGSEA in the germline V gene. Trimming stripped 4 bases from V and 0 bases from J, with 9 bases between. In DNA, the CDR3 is TGCAGCGTTGTTCGGCCCTTGAACACTGAAGCTTTCTTT. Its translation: CSVVRPLNTEAFF.